The 3 T cell receptor beta chains below were found in one sample sequenced in a study of cytomegalovirus exposure and HLA in healthy donors. PCR was performed using 60 Vbeta and 13 Jbeta primers. Only in-frame clones appear in the TCRdb table, and some are missing; sequencing was by immunoSEQ multiplex PCR. The sample lists about 150,000 clones; more than 65% were seen once. The material sequenced was PBMCs. The receptors were sampled from a man aged 25-40 years in good health and CMV-seropositive.

This rearrangement joins TRBV4-1 to TRBJ1-1; maybe TRBD1 (5 bases). Germline V CDR1 and CDR2: MGHRA, YSYEKL. V was cut by 6 bases and J by 3 bases, with 11 bases left in between. The CDR3 contains 13 residues. The CDR3 DNA sequence: TGCGCCAGCAGACCGACAGTGCACACTGAAGCTTTCTTT. Amino acids: CASRPTVHTEAFF.

The V call is TRBV4-1, the J call TRBJ2-7; no definite D call. The V and J ends lost 0 bases and 2 bases respectively, with 8 bases between them. Germline CDR1 and CDR2: MGHRA and YSYEKL. The length of the CDR3 is 14 residues. DNA of the CDR3: TGCGCCAGCAGCCAAGAGGCAGGCGCCTACGAGCAGTACTTC. It is translated as CASSQEAGAYEQYF.

V is TRBV27 and J is TRBJ2-6; D possibly corresponds to TRBD2 (5 bases). In germline, CDR1 is MNHEY, CDR2 SMNVEV (reference sequence). The CDR3 is made up of 15 amino acids. V shed 7 bases and J shed 1 base, with 11 bases lying between them. DNA for the CDR3: TGTGCCAGCAATCCACGGGGTTCTGGGGCCAACGTCCTGACTTTC. Translation gives CASNPRGSGANVLTF.